This T cell receptor beta chain is drawn from a study of blood T cells in healthy people across ages. This clonotype has at least ten counts. What it recognizes is unknown. Whole-study findings and limits: Researchers said unsorted PBMCs prevented a conclusive naive versus antigen-experienced comparison.

With a J-beta primer mix and a sample-barcoded 5' primer, a second PCR ran about 6 to 11 cycles. Each cDNA molecule was tagged by a template-switch adaptor with 12 random nucleotides. Each CDR3 protein gets one entry after TCRdb re-called the 5' RACE reads with MiXCR. Of hundreds of thousands of distinct CDR3 sequences in the sample, approximately 52% were seen once. This CDR3 spans 13 amino acids. CDR1 is LGHDT, CDR2 YNNKEL, per germline (reference sequence). Between the trimmed V and J ends, which lost 6 bases and 6 bases, there was a span of 14 bases. Sequenced input: blood. This chain links TRBV3-1 with TRBJ1-1; D uncertain. This clonotype was obtained from a woman older than 75 in good health. In DNA, the CDR3 is TGTGCCAGCAGGCGAACGGGAAGCGCTGAAGCTTTCTTT. It translates to CASRRTGSAEAFF.